This is a list of T cell receptor beta chains from one sample in a study of blood T cell repertoires in COVID-19. Sequencing was performed with immunoSEQ multiplex PCR; in TCRdb, only in-frame clones are kept and a portion is missing. The sample has about 220,000 clones, 80% to 90% seen once. The sequencing sample was made of peripheral blood. The source is an older woman who had recovered from COVID-19. CDR3s include the opening cysteine and the closing phenylalanine or tryptophan. The D gene is left open where the match is weak. Clone size, where shown, is once, few, many, or a class for clones that have expanded.

j_call d_call v_call clone_size cdr3_aa cdr3_nt
TRBJ2-3 . TRBV2 . CASSATAAGDTQYF TGTGCCAGCAGTGCCACAGCAGCAGGAGATACGCAGTATTTT
TRBJ1-3 . TRBV19 . CASSIRTDSGNTIYF TGTGCCAGTAGTATACGGACAGACTCTGGAAACACCATATATTTT
TRBJ1-4 TRBD1 TRBV2 . CASSEWTGVSTNEKLFF TGTGCCAGCAGTGAATGGACAGGGGTCAGCACTAATGAAAAACTGTTTTTT
TRBJ1-2 . TRBV19 . CASSIDYRFYGYTF TGTGCCAGTAGTATAGATTACAGGTTCTATGGCTACACCTTC
TRBJ1-2 TRBD1 TRBV4-1 many CASSQKGTGSVNYGYTF TGCGCCAGCAGCCAAAAGGGGACAGGGTCAGTGAACTATGGCTACACCTTC
TRBJ1-2 . TRBV11-2 . CASSSIRDYGYTF TGTGCCAGCAGCAGCATCAGGGACTATGGCTACACCTTC
TRBJ1-1 . TRBV29-1 . CSVAWGDTEAFF TGCAGCGTCGCCTGGGGGGACACTGAAGCTTTCTTT
TRBJ2-7 . TRBV9 . CASSPRQSYEQYF TGTGCCAGCAGCCCGAGACAGTCCTACGAGCAGTACTTC
TRBJ1-1 . TRBV6-2/TRBV6-3 . CASSYTGTTEAFF TGTGCCAGCAGTTACACAGGGACCACTGAAGCTTTCTTT
TRBJ2-3 . TRBV5-6 . CASSFYSSSTDTQYF TGTGCCAGCAGCTTCTATAGTTCTAGCACAGATACGCAGTATTTT
TRBJ1-1 . TRBV5-4 . CASSRPQGLGSEAFF TGTGCCAGCAGCCGACCCCAGGGCCTGGGGTCTGAAGCTTTCTTT